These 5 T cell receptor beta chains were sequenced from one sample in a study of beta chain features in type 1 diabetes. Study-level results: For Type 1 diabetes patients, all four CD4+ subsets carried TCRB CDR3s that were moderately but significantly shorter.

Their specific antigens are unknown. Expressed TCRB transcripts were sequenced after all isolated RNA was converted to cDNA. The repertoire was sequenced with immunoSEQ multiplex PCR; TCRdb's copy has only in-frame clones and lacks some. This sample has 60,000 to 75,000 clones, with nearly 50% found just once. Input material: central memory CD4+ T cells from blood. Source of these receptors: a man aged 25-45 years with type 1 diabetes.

In nucleotides, the CDR3 is TGTGCCAGCAGCTTTCAGGGACAGATCGAAGAGACCCAGTACTTC. It yields the protein CASSFQGQIEETQYF. This sequence joins TRBV5-5 and TRBJ2-5; 7 bases line up with TRBD1. The ends lost 2 bases at V and 3 bases at J; junction bases unmatched: 7. The length of the CDR3 is 15 residues. Germline V gene lookup returns CDR1 SGHKS and CDR2 YYEKEE (reference sequence).

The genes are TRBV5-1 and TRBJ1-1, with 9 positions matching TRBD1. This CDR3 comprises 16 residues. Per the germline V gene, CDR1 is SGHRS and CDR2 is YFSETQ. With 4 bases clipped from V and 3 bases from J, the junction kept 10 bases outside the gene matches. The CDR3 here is CASSRAGTGPYTEAFF. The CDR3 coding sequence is TGCGCCAGCAGCCGCGCCGGGACAGGGCCTTACACTGAAGCTTTCTTT.

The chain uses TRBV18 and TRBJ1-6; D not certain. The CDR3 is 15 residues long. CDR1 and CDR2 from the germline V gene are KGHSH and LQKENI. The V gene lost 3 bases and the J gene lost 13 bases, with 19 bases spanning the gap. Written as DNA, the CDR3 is TGTGCCAGCTCACCTCCGGACGGACGGGAAAGGCCCCTCCACTTT. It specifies CASSPPDGRERPLHF.

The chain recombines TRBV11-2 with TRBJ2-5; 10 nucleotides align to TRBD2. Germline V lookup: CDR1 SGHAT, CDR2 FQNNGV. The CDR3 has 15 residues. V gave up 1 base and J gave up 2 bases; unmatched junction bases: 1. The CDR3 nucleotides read TGTGCCAGCAGCTTAGGAGCGGGAGGGCAAGAGACCCAGTACTTC. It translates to CASSLGAGGQETQYF.

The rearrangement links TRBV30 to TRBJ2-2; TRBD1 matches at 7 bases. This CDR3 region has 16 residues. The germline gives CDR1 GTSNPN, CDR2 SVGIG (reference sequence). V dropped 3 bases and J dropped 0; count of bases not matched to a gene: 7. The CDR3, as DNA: TGTGCCTGGAGGTCGATCGACAGGGCGAACACCGGGGAGCTGTTTTTT. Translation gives CAWRSIDRANTGELFF.